This is a list of T cell receptor beta chains from one sample in a study of vaccination and CD4 T cells after COVID-19. Antigens for these TCRs are unknown. In TCRdb, the PCR reads were re-called with MiXCR into one record per CDR3 protein. The sample lists around 13,000 distinct CDR3 sequences; 60% to 80% were seen once. This specimen was CD4+ T cells from blood, cultured in vitro, taken after SARS-CoV-2 vaccination. These receptors came from a human donor who received a COVID-19 vaccine. The CDR3 runs from the conserved cysteine through the conserved F or W. The D gene is left open where the match is weak. Clone size is shown for a subset of rows, as once, few, many or a class of expanded clone.

D: -; size: -; J: TRBJ1-6; V: TRBV12-3/TRBV12-4; DNA: TGTGCCAGCACCAGCGACAGGTCTCATTCACCCCTCCACTTT; CDR3: CASTSDRSHSPLHF
D: TRBD2; size: once; J: TRBJ2-2; V: TRBV19; DNA: TGTGCCAGTAGTACAGGAGGTAGCGGGGGGCTTAACACCGGGGAGCTGTTTTTT; CDR3: CASSTGGSGGLNTGELFF
D: -; size: -; J: TRBJ2-5; V: TRBV10-1; DNA: TGCGCCAGCAGCACCGGGACACAGTACCAAGAGACCCAGTACTTC; CDR3: CASSTGTQYQETQYF
D: TRBD1; size: -; J: TRBJ1-1; V: TRBV15; DNA: TGTGCCACCAGCAGACCGGGACAGGGGGCCACTGAAGCTTTCTTT; CDR3: CATSRPGQGATEAFF
D: TRBD1; size: once; J: TRBJ1-5; V: TRBV12-3/TRBV12-4; DNA: TGTGCCAGCAGCACAGGGGGGGATCAGCCCCAGCATTTT; CDR3: CASSTGGDQPQHF
D: -; size: once; J: TRBJ2-2; V: TRBV19; DNA: TGTGCCAGTACGACTCGGGGGGCGGGCACCGGGGAGCTGTTTTTT; CDR3: CASTTRGAGTGELFF
D: -; size: -; J: TRBJ2-3; V: TRBV10-3; DNA: TGTGCCATACGGGGGAGTGGTACAGATACGCAGTATTTT; CDR3: CAIRGSGTDTQYF
D: -; size: few; J: TRBJ1-5; V: TRBV18; DNA: TGTGCCAGCTCACCACGGGGGGCTGGACAGCCCCAGCATTTT; CDR3: CASSPRGAGQPQHF
D: -; size: -; J: TRBJ1-6; V: TRBV6-1; DNA: TGTGCCAGCAGTGAGTTGACAGTTTTCTATAATTCACCCCTCCACTTT; CDR3: CASSELTVFYNSPLHF
D: TRBD1; size: -; J: TRBJ1-2; V: TRBV30; DNA: TGTGCCTGGAAGGGGGCGAACTATGGCTACACCTTC; CDR3: CAWKGANYGYTF
D: TRBD1; size: -; J: TRBJ1-1; V: TRBV30; DNA: TGTGCCTGGGTGGACAGGGGGTCGGGCACTGAAGCTCTCTTT; CDR3: CAWVDRGSGTEALF
D: -; size: few; J: TRBJ2-5; V: TRBV12-3/TRBV12-4; DNA: TGTGCCAGCAGTCTTGTTGGGGGGGCCGGAGAGACCCAGTACTTC; CDR3: CASSLVGGAGETQYF
D: TRBD1; size: -; J: TRBJ1-5; V: TRBV6-5; DNA: TGTGCCAGCAGTTGGGGACAGGGACGGAGCAGCAATCAGCCCCAGCATTTT; CDR3: CASSWGQGRSSNQPQHF
D: -; size: -; J: TRBJ1-4; V: TRBV24-1; DNA: TGTGCCACCGGACTAAATGAAAAACTGTTTTTT; CDR3: CATGLNEKLFF
D: TRBD2; size: few; J: TRBJ2-7; V: TRBV19; DNA: TGTGCCAGTAGTATCCAGCGGGAGTACGAGCAGTACTTC; CDR3: CASSIQREYEQYF
D: TRBD2; size: -; J: TRBJ2-3; V: TRBV19; DNA: TGTGCCAGTAGTATGGTAGCGGGGGAATACACAGATACGCAGTATTTT; CDR3: CASSMVAGEYTDTQYF
D: -; size: -; J: TRBJ2-6; V: TRBV7-2; DNA: TGTGCCAGCAGCCGAGTGGGATCTGGGGCCAACGTCCTGACTTTC; CDR3: CASSRVGSGANVLTF
D: -; size: -; J: TRBJ1-1; V: TRBV7-9; DNA: TGTGCCAGCAGCTTACAGGGTTTTGAGACCAGCGCTTTCTTT; CDR3: CASSLQGFETSAFF
D: TRBD2; size: -; J: TRBJ2-3; V: TRBV27; DNA: TGTGCCAGCAATCGGGGTAGCGGGGGGAGCACAGATACGCAGTATTTT; CDR3: CASNRGSGGSTDTQYF
D: -; size: once; J: TRBJ1-2; V: TRBV18; DNA: TGTGCCAGCTCACCTGGAGGAAAGAGGACGGATAACTATGGCTACACCTTC; CDR3: CASSPGGKRTDNYGYTF
D: -; size: -; J: TRBJ2-7; V: TRBV24-1; DNA: TGTGCCACCAGTGATAGATACAGCTACGAGCAGTACTTC; CDR3: CATSDRYSYEQYF
D: TRBD1; size: -; J: TRBJ2-7; V: TRBV5-1; DNA: TGCGCCAGCAGCGTAGGGACAGCCTCCTACGAGCAATACTTC; CDR3: CASSVGTASYEQYF